This T cell receptor beta chain comes out of a study of graft-versus-host responses after intestinal transplantation. Study conclusions and caveats: HvG clone declines early post-transplant were associated with peak circulating GvH levels. Detected in recipient marrow were GvH clones, some of which were first observed in ileum or blood.

The researchers put around 200,000 CFSE-labeled responder cells into plates with around 200,000 irradiated, violet-dye-labeled stimulator cells. Upon completion of the reaction, proliferating CFSE-low responders, both CD3+CD4+ and CD3+CD8+, were sorted. Germline loops: CDR1 LGHNT, CDR2 FRNRAP. The CDR3 runs 15 residues. Germline trimming cut 3 bases from V and 0 bases from J; bases unmatched to any gene: 5. Sequencing used immunoSEQ multiplex PCR; TCRdb keeps in-frame clones, though not all of them. This table has tens of thousands of clones, about 33% appearing once. This TCR came from a human patient who received an intestinal transplant. The input for sequencing was alloreactive CD8+ T cells from a mixed lymphocyte reaction culture, taken before intestinal transplant. The sample's subset: CFSE-low proliferating T cells sorted from approximately 6-day pre-transplant mixed lymphocyte reaction (GvH or HvG direction). The chain uses TRBV12-5 and TRBJ2-7, with 7 bases fitting TRBD1. The CDR3 region is CASGFGQVNSYEQYF. As DNA, the CDR3 is TGTGCTAGTGGTTTCGGACAGGTGAACTCCTACGAGCAGTACTTC. The full variable domain, its missing parts supplied by reference TRBV12-5 and TRBJ2-7, is DARVTQTPRHKVTEMGQEVTMRCQPILGHNTVFWYRQTMMQGLELLAYFRNRAPLDDSGMPKDRFSAEMPDATLATLKIQPSEPRDSAVYFCASGFGQVNSYEQYFGPGTRLTVT.